This TCR beta chain is drawn from a study of blood T cells in healthy people across ages. Trimming stripped 7 bases from V and 3 bases from J, with 12 bases between. The CDR3 contains 13 residues. CDR1 is MDHEN and CDR2 is SYDVKM in the germline V gene. A second about 7 to 12 cycle PCR used barcoded and J-beta primers. A template-switch adaptor with 12 random nucleotides tagged each cDNA molecule. From each sample, at least 2.5 million paired-end reads containing CDR3 were obtained. Via MiXCR, TCRdb re-called the 5' RACE reads, giving one row per CDR3 protein. The sample yields approximately 1,000,000 distinct CDR3 sequences, 35% to 55% seen once.

This chain uses TRBV28 with TRBJ1-2; D unresolved. The sample taken for sequencing was blood. The origin of this receptor is an older woman in good health. In DNA form, the CDR3 reads TGTGCCAGCACCCAGAGCAGTCACTATGGCTACACCTTC. Translation: CASTQSSHYGYTF.